This T cell receptor (beta chain) is from a study of OX40 agonist ivuxolimab in advanced cancers. Study background: Earlier anti-PD-1, anti-PD-L1 or anti-CTLA-4 therapy was permitted; 30% to 50% had received some. A partial response was reached by three patients: one with hepatocellular carcinoma and two with cutaneous melanoma.

The study, taken as a whole, reports: In the 0.1 to 3.0 mg/kg range, CD4+ and CD8+ blood T cells had expanded clonally by week 6.

The protocol was immunoSEQ multiplex PCR, while the TCRdb copy is restricted to in-frame clones and leaves out a portion. Of around 80,000 clones detected, around 84% appear once; the ten largest clones hold about 2.7%. Turning to this clone: Its antigen is not identified.

The CDR3 runs 15 residues. In germline, CDR1 is MGHRA, CDR2 YSYEKL. V gave up 3 bases and J gave up 1 base, with 12 bases separating them. Enrollment shut out patients with autoimmune disease history or systemic immunosuppression. The receptor was isolated from an adult with an advanced solid tumor such as melanoma, head and neck, liver or kidney cancer. This rearrangement joins TRBV4-1 to TRBJ1-1; tentatively, D is TRBD1 (5 bases). The sequencing used CD4+ or CD8+ T cells sorted from blood, collected in a trial of the OX40 agonist ivuxolimab. CDR3 in DNA: TGCGCCAGCAGCCATCCGGGACGGAAGAACACTGAAGCTTTCTTT. Amino acid sequence: CASSHPGRKNTEAFF.